This TCR beta chain originates from a study of cytomegalovirus exposure and HLA in healthy donors. General study points: Follow-up analysis seemed to connect common viral pathogens with several of the most significant clusters identified. TRBV6-2, TRBV6-3 and other indistinguishable V segments were excluded. In a later analysis, specific HLA alleles were associated with 15,000 to 20,000 TCR beta sequences at a 0.05 false discovery rate. Available immune exposure information was restricted to CMV serostatus only.

PCR amplification relied on 60 Vbeta primers (plus 13 Jbeta primers). Sequenced by immunoSEQ multiplex PCR; TCRdb stores in-frame clones only, minus some. The profile shows under 200,000 clones, roughly three quarters of them singletons. CDR3 length equals 15 residues. Trimming cost V 3 bases and J 3 bases, with 14 bases left between them. The germline V gene encodes CDR1 KGHSH and CDR2 LQKENI. This clone turned up a few times. The antigen remains unidentified. The J gene is TRBJ1-2, the V gene TRBV18, with D unclear. The clonotype was recovered from a male donor in good health and CMV-seropositive. Sequencing input: PBMCs. Written as DNA, the CDR3 is TGTGCCAGCTCACCTTCGCGGGGATCGGACTATGGCTACACCTTC. This gives the protein CASSPSRGSDYGYTF.